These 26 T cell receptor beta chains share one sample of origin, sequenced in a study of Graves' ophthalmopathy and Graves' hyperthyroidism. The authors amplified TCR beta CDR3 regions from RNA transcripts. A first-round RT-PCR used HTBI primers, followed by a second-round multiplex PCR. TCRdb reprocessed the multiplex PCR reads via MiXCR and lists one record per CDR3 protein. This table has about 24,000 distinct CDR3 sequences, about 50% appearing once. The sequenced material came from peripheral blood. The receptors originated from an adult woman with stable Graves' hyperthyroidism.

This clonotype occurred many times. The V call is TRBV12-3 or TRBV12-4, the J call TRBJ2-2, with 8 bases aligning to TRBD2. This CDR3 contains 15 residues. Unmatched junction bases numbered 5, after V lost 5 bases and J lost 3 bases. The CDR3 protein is CASSRLALHTGELFF. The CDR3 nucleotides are TGTGCCAGCAGTCGACTAGCGCTTCACACCGGGGAGCTGTTTTTT.

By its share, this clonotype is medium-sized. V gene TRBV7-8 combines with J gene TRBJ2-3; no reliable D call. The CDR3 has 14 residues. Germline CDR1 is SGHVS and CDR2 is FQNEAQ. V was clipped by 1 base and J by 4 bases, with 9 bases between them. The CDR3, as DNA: TGTGCCAGCAGCTTAGGGTCTGGGTCAGATACGCAGTATTTT. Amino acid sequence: CASSLGSGSDTQYF.

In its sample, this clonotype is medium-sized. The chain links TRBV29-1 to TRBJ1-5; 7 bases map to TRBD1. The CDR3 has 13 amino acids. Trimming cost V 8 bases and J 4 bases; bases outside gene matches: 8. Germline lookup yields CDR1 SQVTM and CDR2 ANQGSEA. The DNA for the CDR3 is TGCAGCACAAGACAGGGCCCTAATCAGCCCCAGCATTTT. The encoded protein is CSTRQGPNQPQHF.

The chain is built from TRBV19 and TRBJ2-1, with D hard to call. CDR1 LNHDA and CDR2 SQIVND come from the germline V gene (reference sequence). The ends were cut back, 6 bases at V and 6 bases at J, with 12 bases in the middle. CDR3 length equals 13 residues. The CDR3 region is CASRPEVRNEQFF. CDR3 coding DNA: TGTGCCAGTAGGCCAGAGGTTCGCAATGAGCAGTTCTTC.

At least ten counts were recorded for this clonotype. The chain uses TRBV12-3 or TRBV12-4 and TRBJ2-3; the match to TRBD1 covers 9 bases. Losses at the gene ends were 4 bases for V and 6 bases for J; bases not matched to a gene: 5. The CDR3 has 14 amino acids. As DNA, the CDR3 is TGTGCCAGCAGTTCAGGGACAGGGACGGATACGCAGTATTTT. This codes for CASSSGTGTDTQYF.

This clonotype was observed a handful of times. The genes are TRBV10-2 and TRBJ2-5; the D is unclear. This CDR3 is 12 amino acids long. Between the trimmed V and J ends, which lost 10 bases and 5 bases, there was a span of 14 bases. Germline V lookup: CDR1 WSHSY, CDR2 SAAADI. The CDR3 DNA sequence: TGCGCCACCCGTCGCCGGAGCGAGACCCAGTACTTC. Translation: CATRRRSETQYF.

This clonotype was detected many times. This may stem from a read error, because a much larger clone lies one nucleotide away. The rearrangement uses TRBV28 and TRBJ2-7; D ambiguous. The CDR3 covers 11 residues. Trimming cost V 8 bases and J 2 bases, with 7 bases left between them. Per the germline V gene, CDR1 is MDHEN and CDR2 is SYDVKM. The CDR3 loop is CASQSAYEQYF. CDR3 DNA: TGTGCCAGCCAGAGCGCCTACGAGCAGTACTTC.

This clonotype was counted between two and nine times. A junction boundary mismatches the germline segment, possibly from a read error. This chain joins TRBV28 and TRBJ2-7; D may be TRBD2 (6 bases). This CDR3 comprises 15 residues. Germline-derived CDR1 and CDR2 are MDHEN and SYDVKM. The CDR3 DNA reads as TGTGCCAGCAGTCCACCTAGCGCCGCCGCCTACGGGCAGTACTTC. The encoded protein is CASSPPSAAAYGQYF.

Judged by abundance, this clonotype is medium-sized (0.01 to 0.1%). The CDR3 coding sequence is TGTGCCAGCAGGCTAGCGGCCTACAATGAGCAGTTCTTC. Translation gives CASRLAAYNEQFF. The chain links TRBV5-6 to TRBJ2-1; 7 nucleotides line up with TRBD2. The CDR3 consists of 13 residues. The junction had 1 base not matched to a gene; V was cut back by 5 bases and J by 2 bases. Germline V gene data show CDR1 as SGHDT and CDR2 as YYEEEE.

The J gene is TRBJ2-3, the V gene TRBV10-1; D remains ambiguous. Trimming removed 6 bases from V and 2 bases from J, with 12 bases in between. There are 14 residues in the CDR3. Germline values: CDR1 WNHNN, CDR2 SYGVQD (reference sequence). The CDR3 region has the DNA TGCGCCAGCAGCCCCACCGCCTCCACAGATACGCAGTATTTT. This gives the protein CASSPTASTDTQYF.

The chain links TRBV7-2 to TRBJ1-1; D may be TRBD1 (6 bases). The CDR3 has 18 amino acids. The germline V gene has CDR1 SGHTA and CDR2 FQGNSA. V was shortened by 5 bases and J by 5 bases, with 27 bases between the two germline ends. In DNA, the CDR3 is TGTGCCAGCAGCCCCCACAGGGACTCCTACGAGCGAAGGACTGAAGCTTTCTTT. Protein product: CASSPHRDSYERRTEAFF.

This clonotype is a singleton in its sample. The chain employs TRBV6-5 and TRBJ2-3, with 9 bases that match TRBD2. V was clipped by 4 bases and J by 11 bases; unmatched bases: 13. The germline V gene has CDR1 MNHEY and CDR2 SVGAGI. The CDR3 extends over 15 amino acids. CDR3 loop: CASSSGLAEYNEQYF. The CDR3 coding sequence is TGTGCCAGCAGTTCGGGACTAGCAGAATACAATGAGCAGTATTTT.

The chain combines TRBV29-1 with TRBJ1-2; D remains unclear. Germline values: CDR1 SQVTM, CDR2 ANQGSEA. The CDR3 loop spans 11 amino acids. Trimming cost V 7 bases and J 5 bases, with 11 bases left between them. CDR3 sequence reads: CSGFNGYGYTF. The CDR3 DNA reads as TGCAGCGGGTTCAACGGATATGGCTACACCTTC.

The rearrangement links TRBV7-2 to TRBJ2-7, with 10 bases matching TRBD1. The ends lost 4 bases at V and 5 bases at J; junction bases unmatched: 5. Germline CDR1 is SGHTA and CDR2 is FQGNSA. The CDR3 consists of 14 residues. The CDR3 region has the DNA TGTGCCAGCAGCTCCGGGACAGGGGATCACGAGCAGTACTTC. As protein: CASSSGTGDHEQYF. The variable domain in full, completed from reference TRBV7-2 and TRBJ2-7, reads GAGVSQSPSNKVTEKGKDVELRCDPISGHTALYWYRQSLGQGLEFLIYFQGNSAPDKSGLPSDRFSAERTGGSVSTLTIQRTQQEDSAVYLCASSSGTGDHEQYFGPGTRLTVT.

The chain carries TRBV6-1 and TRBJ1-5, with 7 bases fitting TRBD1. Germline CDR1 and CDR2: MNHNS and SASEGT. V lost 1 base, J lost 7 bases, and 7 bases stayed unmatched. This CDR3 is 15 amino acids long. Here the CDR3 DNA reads TGTGCCAGCAGTGAAGGAGGGGGCTACGAGCAGCCCCAGCATTTT. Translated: CASSEGGGYEQPQHF.

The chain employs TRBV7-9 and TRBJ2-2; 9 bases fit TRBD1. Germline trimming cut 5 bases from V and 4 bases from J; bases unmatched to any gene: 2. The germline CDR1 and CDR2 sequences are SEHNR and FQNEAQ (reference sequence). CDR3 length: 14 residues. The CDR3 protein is CASSRDRVTGELFF. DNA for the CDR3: TGTGCCAGCAGCCGGGACAGGGTCACCGGGGAGCTGTTTTTT.

CDR3 coding DNA: TGTGCCAGCACCAAAGGGGACACTAGCGGGAGCACAGATACGCAGTATTTT. This encodes CASTKGDTSGSTDTQYF. This rearrangement joins TRBV6-4 to TRBJ2-3; 9 nucleotides line up with TRBD2. The CDR3 has 17 residues. CDR1 and CDR2 (germline): MRHNA, SNTAGT. The V segment lost 7 bases and the J segment 0 bases; nucleotides outside the gene matches: 11.

CDR3 region: CASSSGQGADYGYTF. In DNA, the CDR3 is TGCGCCAGCAGCTCGGGACAGGGGGCCGACTATGGCTACACCTTC. The chain carries TRBV5-1 and TRBJ1-2, with 12 nucleotides matching TRBD1. CDR1 is SGHRS and CDR2 is YFSETQ in the germline V gene. The CDR3 extends over 15 amino acids. The trim removed 3 bases at V and 3 bases at J, leaving 3 bases unmatched.

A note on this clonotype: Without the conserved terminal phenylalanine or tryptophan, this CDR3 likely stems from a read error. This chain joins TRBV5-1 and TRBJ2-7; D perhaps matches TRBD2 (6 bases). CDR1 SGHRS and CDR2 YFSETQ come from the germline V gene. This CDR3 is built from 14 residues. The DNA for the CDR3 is TGCACCAGCAGCTCAGGGACTCTCCCCTACGAGCAGTACCTC. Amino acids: CTSSSGTLPYEQYL.

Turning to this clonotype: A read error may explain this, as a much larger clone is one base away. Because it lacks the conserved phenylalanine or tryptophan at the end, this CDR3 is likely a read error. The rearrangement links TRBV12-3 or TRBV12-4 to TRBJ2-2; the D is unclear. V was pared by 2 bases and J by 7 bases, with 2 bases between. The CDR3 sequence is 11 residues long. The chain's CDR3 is CASSLYGELFL. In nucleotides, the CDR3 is TGTGCCAGCAGTTTATACGGGGAGCTGTTTTTG.

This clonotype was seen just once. This chain's CDR3 is CASSLALRGVQETQYF. CDR3 nucleotide sequence: TGTGCCAGCAGCTTAGCCCTGAGGGGAGTCCAAGAGACCCAGTACTTC. The J gene is TRBJ2-5, the V gene TRBV7-6; D assignment may be TRBD1 or TRBD2 (5 bases each). The germline V gene has CDR1 SGHVS and CDR2 FNYEAQ. The V end lost 0 bases, the J end lost 1 base, and 12 bases lay between the germline ends. The CDR3 is 16 residues long.

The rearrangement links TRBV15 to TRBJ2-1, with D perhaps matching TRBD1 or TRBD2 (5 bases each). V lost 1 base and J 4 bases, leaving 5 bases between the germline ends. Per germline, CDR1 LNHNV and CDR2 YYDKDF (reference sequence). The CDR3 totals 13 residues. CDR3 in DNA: TGTGCCACCAGCAGAGGGGGGTACAATGAGCAGTTCTTC. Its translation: CATSRGGYNEQFF.

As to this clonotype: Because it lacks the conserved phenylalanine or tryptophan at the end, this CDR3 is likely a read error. CDR3 amino acids: CSARDLAGLQETQYL. The CDR3 coding sequence is TGCAGTGCTAGAGATTTAGCGGGATTACAAGAGACCCAGTACCTC. The chain couples TRBV20-1 to TRBJ2-5; 8 bases agree with TRBD2. J lost 2 bases, V lost 0 bases, and 5 bases had no gene match. CDR3 size: 15 residues. CDR1 DFQATT and CDR2 SNEGSKA come from the germline V gene (reference sequence).

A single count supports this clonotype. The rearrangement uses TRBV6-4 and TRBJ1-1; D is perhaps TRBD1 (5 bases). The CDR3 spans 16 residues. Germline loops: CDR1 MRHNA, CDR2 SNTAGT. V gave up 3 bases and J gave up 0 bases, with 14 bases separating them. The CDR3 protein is CASSEGSGGLNTEAFF. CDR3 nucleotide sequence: TGTGCCAGCAGTGAAGGTAGCGGGGGATTGAACACTGAAGCTTTCTTT.

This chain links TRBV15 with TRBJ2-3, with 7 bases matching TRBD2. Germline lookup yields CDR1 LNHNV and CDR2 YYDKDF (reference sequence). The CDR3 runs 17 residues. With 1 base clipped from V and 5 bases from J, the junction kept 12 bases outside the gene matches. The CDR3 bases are TGTGCCACCAGCAGAGCTGGCGGGAGTTTTCTATTAGATACGCAGTATTTT. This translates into CATSRAGGSFLLDTQYF. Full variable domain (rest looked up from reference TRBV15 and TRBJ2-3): DAMVIQNPRYQVTQFGKPVTLSCSQTLNHNVMYWYQQKSSQAPKLLFHYYDKDFNNEADTPDNFQSRRPNTSFCFLDIRSPGLGDTAMYLCATSRAGGSFLLDTQYFGPGTRLTVL.

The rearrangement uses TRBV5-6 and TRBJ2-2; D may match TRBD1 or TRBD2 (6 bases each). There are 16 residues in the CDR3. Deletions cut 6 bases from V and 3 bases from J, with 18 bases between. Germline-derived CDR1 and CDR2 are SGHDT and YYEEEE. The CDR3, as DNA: TGTGCCAGCACCCATGGGGGCAGGGAGGACACCGGGGAGCTGTTTTTT. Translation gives CASTHGGREDTGELFF.